The source of this T cell receptor (beta chain) is a study of blood T cells in healthy people across ages (dated by TCRdb to the mid-2010s). Context from the whole study: In model experiments, roughly one uniquely barcoded TCR beta cDNA molecule per two T cells was captured by template switching. The study measured age-related changes in TCR beta repertoire diversity using deep sequencing normalized with unique cDNA molecular identifiers. The donors were divided into four age groups: young (average about 15 years), middle-aged (about 40), aged (about 61) and long-lived (roughly 86). To avoid experimental bias, donors of different ages were distributed randomly across sequencing lanes. Using the same blood draw, the study looked at two additional independent replicas of 1 million unique cDNA reads for two donors, one aged 18 to 30 and the other aged 80 or older.

Relative to germline, V is 0 bases shorter and J is 0 bases shorter, with 11 bases between their ends. Looking up the germline V gene (reference sequence) yields CDR1 LNHNV and CDR2 YYDKDF. The CDR3, from cysteine to phenylalanine, totals 16 residues. The read is trimmed to its CDR3 DNA, 48 bases read in frame from base 1. Study-level results and caveats: As age increased, observed TCR beta diversity per million T cells dropped in a roughly linear way, and a significant reduction was already evident by age 40. The CMV infection status of donors was not known, potentially confounding age-related changes in expanded clonotypes. The long-lived group showed more naive CD4+ T cells, fewer expanded clones and increased TCR diversity than the aged group, suggesting age selection. The percentage of naive T cells measured by flow cytometry correlated strongly with observed TCR beta diversity. Since profiling was done on bulk unsorted PBMCs, naive and antigen-experienced compartments could not be conclusively compared. Estimates of total diversity based on one million sequenced T cells were regarded as lower bounds and as underestimates.

The donors were some 39 Caucasian individuals from Russia, aged roughly 6 to 100 years, who were systemically healthy. Approximately 9.3 milliliters of peripheral blood were drawn from each donor into EDTA-treated Vacutainer tubes. Ficoll-Paque density-gradient centrifugation was used to isolate PBMCs, with at least 7 million obtained per sample. Trizol reagent was used to extract total RNA from the PBMCs, yielding at least 5 micrograms per sample. For every donor, an aliquot of PBMCs went through flow cytometry to measure the percentages of naive CD45RAhigh/CD27high T cells. Library construction relied on 5' RACE. Sequencing relied on an Illumina HiSeq 2500. The second PCR ran for roughly 7 to 12 cycles and used a J-beta primer mix along with a sample-barcoded 5' primer. A unique molecular identifier was introduced onto each TCR beta cDNA molecule by a template-switch 5' adaptor carrying 12 random nucleotides. Each sample yielded at least 2.5 million CDR3-containing paired-end reads. The Mint cDNA synthesis kit, primed by a TRBC-specific oligonucleotide, was used to synthesize first-strand cDNA from all RNA. Following uracil-DNA glycosylase treatment, all cDNA underwent a first 18-cycle PCR with the universal primers M1SS and BC2_uni_R. The source study handled its data this way. Normalization of each sample was performed by random selection of 1 million high-quality reads, each carrying a distinct molecular identifier. Reads sharing molecular identifiers were discarded rather than binned into consensus sequences. CDR3 identification, clonotype clustering and error correction used MiTCR with a Q25 quality threshold and the strictest error-elimination algorithm. A nonparametric unseen species model with Euler transformation was used to estimate a lower bound on total TCR beta diversity. Through fastp at Q25 and MiXCR, TCRdb rebuilt clones from the public reads, retaining in-frame beta chains. Rows with a matching CDR3 protein are joined into one entry that keeps the most common DNA and genes. These V and J calls rely on TCRdb rather than the paper's analysis. The sample records roughly 2 million distinct CDR3 sequences, around 48% of which are singletons. The ten largest clones represent less than 2.5% of the sample.

A note on this clonotype: Its antigen has not been determined. One base away there is no much larger clone; base qualities are not given.

The sequence links TRBV15 to TRBJ1-2; a confident D gene designation cannot be given. This TCR derives from a woman between 40 and 50 years old in good health. Material for sequencing was blood. The DNA is as follows: TGTGCCACCAGCAGAGAAGCGAGGAATACTAACTATGGCTACACCTTC. This encodes CATSREARNTNYGYTF.